This T cell receptor (beta chain) was profiled in a study of tumor-infiltrating lymphocytes in oesophageal squamous cell carcinoma (dated by TCRdb to 2015 to 2016). The library was built by means of PCR. For sequencing, an Illumina HiSeq 2000 was employed. The public reads were reprocessed in TCRdb via fastp at Q25 and MiXCR, keeping in-frame beta chains. Rows merge per CDR3 protein into single entries with the most common DNA and genes. For this sample there are about 19,000 distinct CDR3 sequences; over 40% appear just once. The top ten constitute about 11% of the sample. This clonotype has more than one count but fewer than ten. The antigen this receptor binds is unknown. No base qualities exist here, and no much larger clone lies one base off it. The clonotype was recovered from a male donor with esophageal squamous cell carcinoma. The sample consisted of normal esophageal tissue next to the tumor.

CDR3 reads: CATSPLRSSSTDTQYF. The DNA is as follows: TGTGCCACGTCCCCCCTCAGGTCGTCTAGCACAGATACGCAGTATTTT. Rearrangement joined TRBV24-1 to TRBJ2-3, with the D gene too uncertain to name. V loses 10 bases, J loses 0 bases, and the germline ends lie 19 bases apart. The CDR3 spans 16 residues, from the cysteine through the phenylalanine. This entry keeps only the CDR3 DNA: 48 bases, framed from base 1. From a lookup of the germline V gene, CDR1 and CDR2 are KGHDR and SFDVKD.